The entry that follows covers one T cell receptor beta chain sequence. These data belong to a study of blood T cell repertoires in COVID-19. Study at large: From the United States, Italy and Spain came samples of acute and convalescent COVID-19. T cells, B-cell-depleted T cells, or PBMCs provided the cDNA or gDNA that served as material.

Germline V gene lookup returns CDR1 MDHEN and CDR2 SYDVKM. V lost 11 bases, J lost 5 bases, and 9 bases lay in between. This CDR3 spans 10 amino acids. Original handling: Using reference gene primer amplification, nucleated cell counts were estimated. The protocol was immunoSEQ multiplex PCR, while the TCRdb copy is restricted to in-frame clones and leaves out a portion. V and J calls and clone size are those listed in that table; D and trimming were worked out from the DNA. Of almost 100,000 clones in the sample, approximately 86% are singletons; the top ten hold 10%. Input material: peripheral blood. V and J are TRBV28 and TRBJ1-2, with D hard to call. The source is a man aged 45 to 65 with acute or convalescent COVID-19. The CDR3 spells CAVAWYGYTF. Written as DNA, the CDR3 is TGTGCCGTCGCGTGGTATGGCTACACCTTC.